This T cell receptor beta chain is from a study of sequential checkpoint blockade in melanoma. Deletions cut 0 bases from V and 4 bases from J, with 25 bases between. The CDR3 contains 19 residues. Germline assignment: CDR1 SQVTM and CDR2 ANQGSEA. Indicated treatment: randomized to nivolumab then ipilimumab (arm A) or the reverse (arm B). Profiling relied on immunoSEQ multiplex PCR, and the TCRdb table lists in-frame clones only, not all of them. The sample gives roughly 5,100 clones, around 73% of which show up once; around three fifths is in the top ten. Sequenced material: CD8+ T cells sorted from blood (inferred from file names), taken from a patient given nivolumab and ipilimumab in sequence. This receptor was taken from a human donor with melanoma. The chain employs TRBV29-1 and TRBJ1-5, with a weak D call TRBD1 (5 bases). CDR3: CSVEEGKPPQALGNQPQHF. The CDR3 DNA reads as TGCAGCGTTGAAGAAGGTAAGCCGCCACAGGCGTTGGGAAATCAGCCCCAGCATTTT.